The source of this T cell receptor beta chain is a study of shared clonotypes between healthy human individuals. The wider study: Each donor's CD4 naive and CD4 memory cells filled three plates apiece, CD8 naive two, and CD8 memory one.

The CDR3 covers 18 residues. Losses at the gene ends were 2 bases for V and 4 bases for J; bases not matched to a gene: 15. Germline CDR1 and CDR2: SGDLS and YYNGEE. Only in-frame clones appear in the TCRdb table, and some are missing; sequencing was by immunoSEQ multiplex PCR. The table shows around 990,000 clones, with around 77% occurring only once. The chain is built from TRBV9 and TRBJ2-3; TRBD2 matches at 8 bases. This sequence originates from a young man in good health. Some clones in this sample may be carry-over from other donors' samples. Sequences were obtained from memory CD4+ T cells from PBMCs. Subset described: CD45RA-negative fraction. Here the CDR3 reads CASSVDTSWGLVPDTQYF. As DNA, the CDR3 is TGTGCCAGCAGCGTCGATACCTCGTGGGGACTAGTACCAGATACGCAGTATTTT. Filled out from reference TRBV9 and TRBJ2-3, the complete variable domain reads DSGVTQTPKHLITATGQRVTLRCSPRSGDLSVYWYQQSLDQGLQFLIQYYNGEERAKGNILERFSAQQFPDLHSELNLSSLELGDSALYFCASSVDTSWGLVPDTQYFGPGTRLTVL.